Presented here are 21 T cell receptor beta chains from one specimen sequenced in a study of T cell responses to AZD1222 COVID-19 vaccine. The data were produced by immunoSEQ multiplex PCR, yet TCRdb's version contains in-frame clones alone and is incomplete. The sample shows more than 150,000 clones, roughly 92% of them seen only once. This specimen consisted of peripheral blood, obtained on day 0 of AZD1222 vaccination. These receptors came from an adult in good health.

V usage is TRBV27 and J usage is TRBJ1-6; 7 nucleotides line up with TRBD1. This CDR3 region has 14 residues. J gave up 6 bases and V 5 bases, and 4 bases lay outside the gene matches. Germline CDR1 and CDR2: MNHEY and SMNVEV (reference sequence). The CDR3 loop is CASSQAGGNSPLHF. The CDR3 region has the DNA TGTGCCAGCAGTCAAGCAGGGGGTAATTCACCCCTCCACTTT.

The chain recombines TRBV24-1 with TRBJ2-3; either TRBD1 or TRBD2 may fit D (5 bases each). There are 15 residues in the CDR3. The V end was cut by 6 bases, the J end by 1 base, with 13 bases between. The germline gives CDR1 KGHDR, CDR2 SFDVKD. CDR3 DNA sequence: TGTGCCACCAGTTTTCCCGGGGCCGGCACAGATACGCAGTATTTT. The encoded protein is CATSFPGAGTDTQYF.

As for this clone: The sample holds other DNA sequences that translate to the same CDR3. In DNA, the CDR3 is TGTGCCAGCTCACCTGGACAGAACACTGAAGCTTTCTTT. It specifies CASSPGQNTEAFF. This chain connects TRBV18 to TRBJ1-1, with D maybe TRBD1 (5 bases). The germline V gene has CDR1 KGHSH and CDR2 LQKENI. V shed 3 bases and J shed 1 base, with 6 bases lying between them. This CDR3 is 13 amino acids long.

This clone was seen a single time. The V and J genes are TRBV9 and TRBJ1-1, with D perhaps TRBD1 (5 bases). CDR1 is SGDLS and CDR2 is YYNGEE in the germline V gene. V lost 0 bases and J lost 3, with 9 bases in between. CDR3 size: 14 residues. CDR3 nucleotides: TGTGCCAGCAGCGTAGGACAGAGGGACACTGAAGCTTTCTTT. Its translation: CASSVGQRDTEAFF.

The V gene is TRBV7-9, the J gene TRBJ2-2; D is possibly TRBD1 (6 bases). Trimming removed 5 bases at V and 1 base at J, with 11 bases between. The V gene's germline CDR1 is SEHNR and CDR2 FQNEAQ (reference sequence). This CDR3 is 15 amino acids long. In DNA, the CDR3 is TGTGCCAGCAGCCGTAGGACAGTGAACACCGGGGAGCTGTTTTTT. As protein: CASSRRTVNTGELFF.

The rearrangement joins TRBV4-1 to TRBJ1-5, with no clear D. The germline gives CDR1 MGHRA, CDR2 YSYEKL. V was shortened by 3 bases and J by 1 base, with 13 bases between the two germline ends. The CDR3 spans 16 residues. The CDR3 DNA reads TGCGCCAGCAGCCATCATCGTGAAGGGAGCAATCAGCCCCAGCATTTT. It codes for CASSHHREGSNQPQHF.

The CDR3 here is CASSPDSFSYTF. The DNA of the CDR3 is TGTGCCAGCAGTCCCGACAGCTTTAGCTACACCTTC. The chain joins TRBV12-3 or TRBV12-4 to TRBJ1-2, with a possible D match to TRBD1 (5 bases). The V end lost 5 bases, the J end lost 9 bases, and 13 bases lay between the germline ends. CDR3 size: 12 residues.

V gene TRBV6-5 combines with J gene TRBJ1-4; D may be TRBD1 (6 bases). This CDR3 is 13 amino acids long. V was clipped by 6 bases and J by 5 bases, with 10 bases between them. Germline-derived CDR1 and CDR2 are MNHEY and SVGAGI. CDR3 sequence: CASSTTGNEKLFF. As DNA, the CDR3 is TGTGCCAGCAGCACGACAGGAAATGAAAAACTGTTTTTT.

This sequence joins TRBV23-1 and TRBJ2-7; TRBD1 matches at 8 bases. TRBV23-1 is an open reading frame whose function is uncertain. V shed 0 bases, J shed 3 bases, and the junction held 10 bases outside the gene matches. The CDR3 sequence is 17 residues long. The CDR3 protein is CASSQSPRTGSVYEQYV. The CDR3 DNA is TGCGCCAGCAGTCAATCTCCCAGGACAGGGTCGGTCTACGAGCAGTACGTC.

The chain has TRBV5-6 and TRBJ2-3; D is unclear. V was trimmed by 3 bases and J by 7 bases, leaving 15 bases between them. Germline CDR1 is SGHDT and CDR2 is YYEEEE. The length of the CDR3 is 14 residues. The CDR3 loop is CASSSVPTVNTQYF. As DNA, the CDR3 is TGTGCCAGCAGCTCGGTCCCTACAGTAAATACGCAGTATTTT.

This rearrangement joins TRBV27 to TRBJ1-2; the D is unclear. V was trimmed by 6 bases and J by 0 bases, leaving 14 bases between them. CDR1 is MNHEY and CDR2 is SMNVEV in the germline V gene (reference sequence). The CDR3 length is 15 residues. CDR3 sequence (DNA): TGTGCCAGCAGAAATTCCGGAGGTTCTAACTATGGCTACACCTTC. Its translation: CASRNSGGSNYGYTF.

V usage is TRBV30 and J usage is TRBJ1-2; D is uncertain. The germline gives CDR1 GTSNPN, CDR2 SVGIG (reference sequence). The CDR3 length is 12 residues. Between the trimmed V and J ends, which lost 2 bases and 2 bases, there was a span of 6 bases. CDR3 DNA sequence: TGTGCCTGGAGTTTCGGGAACTATGGCTACACCTTC. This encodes CAWSFGNYGYTF.

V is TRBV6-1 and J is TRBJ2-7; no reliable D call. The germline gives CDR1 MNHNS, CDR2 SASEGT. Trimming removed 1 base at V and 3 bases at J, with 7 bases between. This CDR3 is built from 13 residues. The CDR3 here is CASSEGWSYEQYF. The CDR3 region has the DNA TGTGCCAGCAGTGAAGGATGGAGCTACGAGCAGTACTTC.

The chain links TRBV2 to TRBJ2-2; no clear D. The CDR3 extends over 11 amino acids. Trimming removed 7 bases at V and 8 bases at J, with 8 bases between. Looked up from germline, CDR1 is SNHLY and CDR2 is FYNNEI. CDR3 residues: CASTDAGELFF. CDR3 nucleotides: TGTGCCAGCACTGACGCGGGGGAGCTGTTTTTT.

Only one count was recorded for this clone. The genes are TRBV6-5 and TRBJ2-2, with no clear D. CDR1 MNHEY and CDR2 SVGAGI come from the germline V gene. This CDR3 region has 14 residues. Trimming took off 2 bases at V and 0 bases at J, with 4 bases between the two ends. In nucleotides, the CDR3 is TGTGCCAGCAGTTACGGTCCGAACACCGGGGAGCTGTTTTTT. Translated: CASSYGPNTGELFF.

This CDR3 is CASSLILSPYEQYF. The CDR3 DNA sequence: TGTGCCAGCAGCTTGATACTGTCACCCTACGAGCAGTACTTC. The V gene is TRBV5-6, the J gene TRBJ2-7; no firm D call. Per the germline V gene, CDR1 is SGHDT and CDR2 is YYEEEE. The CDR3 contains 14 residues. V lost 1 base and J 2 bases, leaving 10 bases between the germline ends.

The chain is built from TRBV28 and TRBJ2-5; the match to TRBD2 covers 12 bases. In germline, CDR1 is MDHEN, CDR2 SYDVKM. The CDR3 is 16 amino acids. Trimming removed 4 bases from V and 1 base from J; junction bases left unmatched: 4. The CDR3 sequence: CASSSSGRALQETQYF. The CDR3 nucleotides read TGTGCCAGCAGTTCTAGCGGGAGGGCCCTCCAAGAGACCCAGTACTTC. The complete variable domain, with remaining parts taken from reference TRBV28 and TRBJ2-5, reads DVKVTQSSRYLVKRTGEKVFLECVQDMDHENMFWYRQDPGLGLRLIYFSYDVKMKEKGDIPEGYSVSREKKERFSLILESASTNQTSMYLCASSSSGRALQETQYFGPGTRLLVL.

CDR3 sequence: CASSSSTNSPLHF. CDR3 bases: TGTGCCAGCAGTTCCTCAACGAATTCACCCCTCCACTTT. The chain employs TRBV27 and TRBJ1-6, with no clear D. Trimming took off 4 bases at V and 7 bases at J, with 8 bases between the two ends. Germline V gene sequence: CDR1 MNHEY, CDR2 SMNVEV (reference sequence). CDR3 length: 13 residues.

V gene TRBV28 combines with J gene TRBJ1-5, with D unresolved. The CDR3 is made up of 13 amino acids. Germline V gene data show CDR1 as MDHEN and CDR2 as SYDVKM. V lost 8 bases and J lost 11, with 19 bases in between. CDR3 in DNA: TGTGCCAGCCGCCTGGAGGGCTTGTACTCCCAGCATTTT. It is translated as CASRLEGLYSQHF.

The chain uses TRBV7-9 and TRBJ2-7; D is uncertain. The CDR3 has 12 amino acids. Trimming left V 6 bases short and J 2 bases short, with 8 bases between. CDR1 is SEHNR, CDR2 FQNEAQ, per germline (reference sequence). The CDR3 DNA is TGTGCCAGCAGTGGCGGAACCTACGAGCAGTACTTC. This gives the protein CASSGGTYEQYF.

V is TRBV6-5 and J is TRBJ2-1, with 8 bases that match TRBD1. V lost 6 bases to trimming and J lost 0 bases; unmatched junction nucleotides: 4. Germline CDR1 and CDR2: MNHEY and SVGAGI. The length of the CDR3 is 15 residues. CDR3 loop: CASRTGASSYNEQFF. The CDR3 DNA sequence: TGTGCCAGCAGGACAGGGGCCAGCTCCTACAATGAGCAGTTCTTC.